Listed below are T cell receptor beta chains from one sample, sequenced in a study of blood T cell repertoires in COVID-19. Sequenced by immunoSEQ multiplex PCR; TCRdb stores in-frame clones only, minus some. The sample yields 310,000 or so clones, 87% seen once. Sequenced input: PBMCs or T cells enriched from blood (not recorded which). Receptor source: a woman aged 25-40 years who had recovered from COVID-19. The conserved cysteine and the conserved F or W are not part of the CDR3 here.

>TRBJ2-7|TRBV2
ASSEQGTPYEQY
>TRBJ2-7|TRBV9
ASSVLGTNSYEQY
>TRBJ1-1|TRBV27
ASSPQIPTGKTEAF
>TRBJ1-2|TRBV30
AWSAGTHNYGYT
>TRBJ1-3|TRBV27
ASSTGQRKDTIY
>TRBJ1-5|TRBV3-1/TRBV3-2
ASSRVDRNHPQH
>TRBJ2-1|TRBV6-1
ASSEAFGGEQF
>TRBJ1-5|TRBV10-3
AIGRTGDRDQPQH
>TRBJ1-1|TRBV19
ASSADRGGFAEAF
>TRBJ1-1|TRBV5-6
ASSLTRGRNTEAF
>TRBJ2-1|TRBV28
ASRPTSASSYNEQF
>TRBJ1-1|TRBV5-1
ASTSGQPNTEAF
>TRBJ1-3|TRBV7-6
ASSLVSGLTSGNTIY
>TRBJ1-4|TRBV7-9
ASSRQGKDEKLF
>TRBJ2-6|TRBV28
ASSWPGANVLT
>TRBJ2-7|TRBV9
ASSVGTTLYEQY
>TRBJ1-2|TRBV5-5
ASSDRGYGYT
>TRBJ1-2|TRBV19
ASSIAGGGYT
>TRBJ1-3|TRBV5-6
ASSFRNSGGVLGNTIY
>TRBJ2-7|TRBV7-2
ASSLINGGPGEQY
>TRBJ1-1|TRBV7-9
ASSFNDRGRTEAF
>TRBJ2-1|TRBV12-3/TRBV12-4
ASTPGGDEQF
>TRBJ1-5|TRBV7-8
ASSLEPEGQGENQPQH
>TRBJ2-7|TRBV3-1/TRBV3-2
ASSQAGGAAEQY
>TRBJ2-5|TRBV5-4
ASSSGLAGQETQY
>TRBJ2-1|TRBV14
ASSQVDWLVEQF
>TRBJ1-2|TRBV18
ASSPEGRDYGYT
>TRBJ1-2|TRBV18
ASSLGQNVYGYT
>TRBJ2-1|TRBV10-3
AIGASYNEQF
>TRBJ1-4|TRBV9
ASSVDPPGATNEKLF
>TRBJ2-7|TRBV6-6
ATTRNSYEQY
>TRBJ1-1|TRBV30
AWSNDKNTEAF
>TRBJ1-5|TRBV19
ASTRGDSNQPQH
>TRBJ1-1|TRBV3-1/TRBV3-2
ASSRLTEVAF
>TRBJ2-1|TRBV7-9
ASSLVVPSEQF
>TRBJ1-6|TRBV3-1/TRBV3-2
ASSQEIGTANSPLH
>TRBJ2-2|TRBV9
ASSADSGAGELF
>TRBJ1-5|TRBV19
ASSKAARGIQPQH
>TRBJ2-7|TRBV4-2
ASSQDDGTAYEQY
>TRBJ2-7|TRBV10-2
ASSVAQAGNSYEQY
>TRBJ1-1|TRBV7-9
ASSLRMTGTGGPNTEAF
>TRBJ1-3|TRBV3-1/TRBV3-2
ASSSRGGSGNTIY
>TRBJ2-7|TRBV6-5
ASRASGGGEYEQY
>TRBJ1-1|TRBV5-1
ASSPYRDRVQTEAF